What follows are 8 T cell receptor beta chains derived from one specimen sequenced in a study of blood T cell repertoires in COVID-19. Only in-frame clones appear in the TCRdb table, and some are missing; sequencing was by immunoSEQ multiplex PCR. This sample has 150,000 to 200,000 clones, with about 90% found just once. Material for sequencing was peripheral blood. These receptors originate from a man between 25 and 39 years old with COVID-19, enrolled during active disease.

The rearrangement links TRBV6-5 to TRBJ1-1; D is unresolved. This CDR3 has 12 amino acids. V lost 0 bases to trimming and J lost 7 bases, with 6 bases between them. Looked up from germline, CDR1 is MNHEY and CDR2 is SVGAGI. The CDR3 nucleotides are TGTGCCAGCAGTTACTCGGGCTATGAAGCTTTCTTT. This codes for CASSYSGYEAFF.

The chain links TRBV6-5 to TRBJ2-7; 9 positions agree with TRBD1. Trimming cost V 6 bases and J 3 bases; bases outside gene matches: 6. CDR1 MNHEY and CDR2 SVGAGI come from the germline V gene. CDR3 length equals 14 residues. The DNA of the CDR3 is TGTGCCAGCAGCAACAGGGGGCAAAGCTACGAGCAGTACTTC. Its protein is CASSNRGQSYEQYF.

The J gene is TRBJ1-4, the V gene TRBV25-1, with D possibly matching TRBD1 (5 bases). The V end lost 7 bases, the J end lost 3 bases, and 15 bases lay between the germline ends. Per germline, CDR1 MGHDK and CDR2 SYGVNS. This CDR3 has 15 amino acids. The CDR3 nucleotides are TGTGCCAGCATGGGCGTCGGGGGGGCTAATGAAAAACTGTTTTTT. It translates to CASMGVGGANEKLFF.

The V call is TRBV5-1, the J call TRBJ2-1; TRBD1 agrees at 8 bases. V shed 4 bases, J shed 8 bases, and the junction held 17 bases outside the gene matches. The CDR3 loop spans 17 amino acids. Per the germline V gene, CDR1 is SGHRS and CDR2 is YFSETQ. The CDR3 spells CASSPSRTGRNVDEQFF. CDR3 coding DNA: TGCGCCAGCAGCCCATCCAGGACAGGGAGGAATGTCGATGAGCAGTTCTTC.

The chain has TRBV18 and TRBJ2-1, with 8 bases lining up with TRBD1. This CDR3 has 17 residues. Trimming at V came to 2 bases and at J to 6 bases, leaving 12 bases not matched to a gene. Germline CDR1 reads KGHSH; CDR2 reads LQKENI. Here the CDR3 reads CASSPRARQGLINEQFF. CDR3 nucleotides: TGTGCCAGCTCACCAAGGGCTCGACAGGGGTTGATCAATGAGCAGTTCTTC.

The chain is built from TRBV4-3 and TRBJ2-7, with D possibly TRBD2 on 5 matching bases. CDR3 length: 16 residues. V dropped 0 bases and J dropped 0 bases, with 12 bases sitting between them. Germline-derived CDR1 and CDR2 are LGHNA and YSLEER. The CDR3 sequence: CASSQDWASYSYEQYF. The CDR3, as DNA: TGCGCCAGCAGCCAAGATTGGGCTAGCTACTCCTACGAGCAGTACTTC.

The chain is built from TRBV6-2 or TRBV6-3 and TRBJ1-1; D possibly corresponds to TRBD1 (6 bases). The CDR3 contains 15 residues. V lost 4 bases and J lost 2, with 14 bases in between. Germline V gene lookup returns CDR1 MNHEY and CDR2 SVGEGT. The CDR3 DNA reads as TGTGCCAGCAGTTCAGCCCACAGGGCTAACACTGAAGCTTTCTTT. Protein product: CASSSAHRANTEAFF.

The V call is TRBV19, the J call TRBJ2-3, with TRBD2 identical over 11 bases. The CDR3 consists of 16 residues. Germline CDR1 is LNHDA and CDR2 is SQIVND (reference sequence). Trimming took 1 base from V and 6 from J; bases not matched to a gene: 6. The CDR3 loop is CASSIVASGGIDTQYF. In nucleotides, the CDR3 is TGTGCCAGTAGTATAGTGGCTAGCGGGGGGATTGATACGCAGTATTTT.